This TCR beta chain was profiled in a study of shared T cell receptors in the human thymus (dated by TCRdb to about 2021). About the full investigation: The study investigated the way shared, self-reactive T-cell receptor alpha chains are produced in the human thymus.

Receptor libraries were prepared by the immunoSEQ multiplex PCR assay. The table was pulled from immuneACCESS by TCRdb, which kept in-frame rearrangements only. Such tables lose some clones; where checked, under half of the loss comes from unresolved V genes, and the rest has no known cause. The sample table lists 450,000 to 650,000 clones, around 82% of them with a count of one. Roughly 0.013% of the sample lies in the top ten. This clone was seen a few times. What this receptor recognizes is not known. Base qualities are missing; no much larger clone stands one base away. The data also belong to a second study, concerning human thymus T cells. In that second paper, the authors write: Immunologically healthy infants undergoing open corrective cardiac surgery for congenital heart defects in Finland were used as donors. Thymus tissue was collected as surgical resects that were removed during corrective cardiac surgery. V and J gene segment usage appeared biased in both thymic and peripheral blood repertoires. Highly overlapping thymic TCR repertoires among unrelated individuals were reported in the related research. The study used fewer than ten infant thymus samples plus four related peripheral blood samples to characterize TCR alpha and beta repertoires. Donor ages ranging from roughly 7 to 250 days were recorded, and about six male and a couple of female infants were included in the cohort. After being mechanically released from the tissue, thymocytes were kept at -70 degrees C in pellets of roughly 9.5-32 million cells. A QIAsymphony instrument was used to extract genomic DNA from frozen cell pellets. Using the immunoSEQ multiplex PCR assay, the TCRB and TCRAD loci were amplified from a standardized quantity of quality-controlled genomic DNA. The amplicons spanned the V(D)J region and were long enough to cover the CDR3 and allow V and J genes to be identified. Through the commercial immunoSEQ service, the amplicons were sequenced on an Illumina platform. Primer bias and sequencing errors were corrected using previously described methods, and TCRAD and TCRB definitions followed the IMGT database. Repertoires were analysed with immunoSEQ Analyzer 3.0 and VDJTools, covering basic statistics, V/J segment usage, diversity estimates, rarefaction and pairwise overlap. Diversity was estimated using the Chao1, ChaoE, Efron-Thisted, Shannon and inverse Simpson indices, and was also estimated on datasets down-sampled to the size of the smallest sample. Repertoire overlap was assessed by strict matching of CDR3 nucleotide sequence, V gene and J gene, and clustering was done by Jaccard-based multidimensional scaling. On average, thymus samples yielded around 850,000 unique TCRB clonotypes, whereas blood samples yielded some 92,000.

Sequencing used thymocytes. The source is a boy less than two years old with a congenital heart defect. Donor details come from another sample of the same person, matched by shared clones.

The bases are TGTGCCAGCAGCTTGGGTAGGGGTGGACCGACGACGGATGGCTACACCTTC. Its coded protein is CASSLGRGGPTTDGYTF. The sequence links TRBV7-9 to TRBJ1-2; possibly the D gene is TRBD1, per 5 matching bases. CDR1 is given as SEHNR and CDR2 as FQNEAQ, both from the germline V gene (reference sequence). The CDR3 holds 17 amino acids from the cysteine to the phenylalanine. Kept here is only the CDR3 DNA, which spans 51 bases and is read in frame from base 1. At the junction V is shortened by 3 bases and J by 6 bases, with 23 bases in between. The variable domain in full, with residues beyond the CDR3 obtained from the reference TRBV7-9 and TRBJ1-2 genes, is DTGVSQNPRHKITKRGQNVTFRCDPISEHNRLYWYRQTLGQGPEFLTYFQNEAQLEKSRLLSDRFSAERPKGSFSTLEIQRTEQGDSAMYLCASSLGRGGPTTDGYTFGSGTRLTVV.